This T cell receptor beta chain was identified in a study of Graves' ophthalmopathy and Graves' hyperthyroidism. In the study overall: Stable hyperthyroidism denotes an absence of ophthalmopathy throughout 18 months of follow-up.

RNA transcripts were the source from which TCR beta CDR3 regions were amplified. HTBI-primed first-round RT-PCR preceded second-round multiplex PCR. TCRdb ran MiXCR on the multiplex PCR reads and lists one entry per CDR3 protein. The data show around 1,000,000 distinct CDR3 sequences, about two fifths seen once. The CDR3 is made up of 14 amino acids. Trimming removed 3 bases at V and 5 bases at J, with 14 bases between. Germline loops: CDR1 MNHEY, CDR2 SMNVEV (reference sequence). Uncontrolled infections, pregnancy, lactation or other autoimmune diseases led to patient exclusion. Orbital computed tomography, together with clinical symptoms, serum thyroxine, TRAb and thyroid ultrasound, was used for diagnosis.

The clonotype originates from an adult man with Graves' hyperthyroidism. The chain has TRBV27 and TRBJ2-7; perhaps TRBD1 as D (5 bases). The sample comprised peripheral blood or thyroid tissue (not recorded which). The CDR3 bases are TGTGCCAGCAGTTTCCGGACACGCCAGGACGAGCAGTACTTC. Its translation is CASSFRTRQDEQYF.